This TCR beta chain was sequenced for a study of CD8 T cells in ankylosing spondylitis. General study results and limits: Several of the motif variants were reported before in synovial fluid and blood from reactive arthritis. Seemingly characteristic of ankylosing spondylitis blood was a TCR beta motif consisting of roughly 8 highly homologous variants. Disease-linked clones reportedly showed significant enrichment in matched ankylosing spondylitis synovial fluid.

In regard to this clonotype: No antigen is known for it.

Generation of TCR beta libraries employed quantitative 5'-RACE incorporating molecular barcodes. TCRdb redid the calling of the 5' RACE reads with MiXCR, one entry per CDR3 protein. Among 250,000 to 350,000 distinct CDR3 sequences listed, about 19% were seen once. Germline V CDR1 and CDR2: SGHDN, FVKESK. V gave up 4 bases and J gave up 4 bases, with 13 bases separating them. This CDR3 comprises 14 residues. This rearrangement joins TRBV14 to TRBJ1-1; D is possibly TRBD1 (6 bases). What was sequenced was blood, either unsorted or a sorted T cell fraction (not recorded which). The TCR originated in a male donor with ankylosing spondylitis or in good health (not recorded which). The CDR3: CASSLGGGSTEAFF. The CDR3 DNA reads TGTGCCAGCAGCCTCGGGGGCGGGAGCACTGAAGCTTTCTTT.